This T cell receptor beta chain was observed in a study of blood T cell repertoires in COVID-19 (dated by TCRdb to about 2020). Regarding the complete study: Collaborator samples came from the United States, Italy and Spain and covered acute and convalescent phases of COVID-19. The material from the prospective study consisted of cDNA or gDNA derived from T cells, B-cell-depleted T cells, or PBMCs. Subjects who had been exposed to COVID-19, were actively infected with it, or had recovered from it provided the deeply sampled blood TCRbeta repertoires that made up the dataset. The repertoires were made available in a free public database intended to serve as a resource for research on the immune response to SARS-CoV-2. Samples came from the ongoing ImmuneRACE study (first 160 participants) plus 1,254 subjects from 6 global collaborators. The sample metadata nearly always contained a de-identified subject ID, COVID-19 status, age in years and sex. Where available, HLA class I and class II types were taken from metadata supplied by the sample provider and were not determined by assay-based typing.

TCRbeta CDR3 regions were amplified from genomic DNA using the immunoSEQ Assay, a bias-controlled multiplex PCR. From the authors' description of their analysis: The number of nucleated cells in each sample was estimated by amplification of reference gene primers within the assay. To quantify the absolute abundance of each unique TCRbeta CDR3 rearrangement, sequence reads were collapsed and filtered. Productive Simpson clonality was computed per sample as the square root of Simpson's diversity index over productive rearrangements. The table was pulled from immuneACCESS by TCRdb, which kept in-frame rearrangements only. Such tables lose some clones; where checked, under half of the loss comes from unresolved V genes, and the rest has no known cause. Clone size and V and J calls were adopted from that table, with D and trimming inferred from the DNA. Present in this sample are over 200,000 clones, 84% of which were seen just once. The ten biggest clones cover under 2% of the sample.

Participants in the prospective study were aged roughly 18 to 100 years, lived in 24 United States geographic areas, and enrolled through a virtual design. Cohort assignment in the prospective study relied on participant-reported clinical history from a screening survey and a study questionnaire. Recovered participants in ImmuneRACE Cohort 3 were defined as having two consecutive negative NP/OP PCR tests, clearance from a healthcare professional, or resolution of symptoms. In the prospective study, mobile phlebotomists collected whole blood, serum and a nasopharyngeal or oropharyngeal swab from each participant. Prospective study participants could optionally give additional blood draws and questionnaires over a roughly 2-month period. Blood samples from the prospective study were shipped frozen or at room temperature prior to DNA extraction. Of note for this clone: The clone's antigen remains unknown. No much larger clone is present one base from it, and per-base qualities are unavailable.

The paper's findings and limits, for the study overall: The quantity of clinical and demographic metadata differed by source and by participant and was supplied without curation.

The CDR3, cysteine through phenylalanine, is 16 amino acids long. Only the CDR3 region is kept as DNA, spanning 48 bases read in frame from base 1. Trimming at the junction amounts to 0 bases on V and 1 base on J, and the germline ends lie 12 bases apart. CDR1 and CDR2 (LNHDA, SQIVND) derive from the germline V gene (reference sequence). The V and J segments used are TRBV19 and TRBJ1-1; TRBD1 is possibly the D segment (5 matching bases). The sequencing sample was made of PBMCs or T cells enriched from blood (not recorded which). The sequence derives from a man aged 60-69 years who had recovered from COVID-19. The CDR3 loop reads CASSIDTGTGNTEAFF. The DNA sequence reads TGTGCCAGTAGTATAGATACTGGGACTGGGAACACTGAAGCTTTCTTT.